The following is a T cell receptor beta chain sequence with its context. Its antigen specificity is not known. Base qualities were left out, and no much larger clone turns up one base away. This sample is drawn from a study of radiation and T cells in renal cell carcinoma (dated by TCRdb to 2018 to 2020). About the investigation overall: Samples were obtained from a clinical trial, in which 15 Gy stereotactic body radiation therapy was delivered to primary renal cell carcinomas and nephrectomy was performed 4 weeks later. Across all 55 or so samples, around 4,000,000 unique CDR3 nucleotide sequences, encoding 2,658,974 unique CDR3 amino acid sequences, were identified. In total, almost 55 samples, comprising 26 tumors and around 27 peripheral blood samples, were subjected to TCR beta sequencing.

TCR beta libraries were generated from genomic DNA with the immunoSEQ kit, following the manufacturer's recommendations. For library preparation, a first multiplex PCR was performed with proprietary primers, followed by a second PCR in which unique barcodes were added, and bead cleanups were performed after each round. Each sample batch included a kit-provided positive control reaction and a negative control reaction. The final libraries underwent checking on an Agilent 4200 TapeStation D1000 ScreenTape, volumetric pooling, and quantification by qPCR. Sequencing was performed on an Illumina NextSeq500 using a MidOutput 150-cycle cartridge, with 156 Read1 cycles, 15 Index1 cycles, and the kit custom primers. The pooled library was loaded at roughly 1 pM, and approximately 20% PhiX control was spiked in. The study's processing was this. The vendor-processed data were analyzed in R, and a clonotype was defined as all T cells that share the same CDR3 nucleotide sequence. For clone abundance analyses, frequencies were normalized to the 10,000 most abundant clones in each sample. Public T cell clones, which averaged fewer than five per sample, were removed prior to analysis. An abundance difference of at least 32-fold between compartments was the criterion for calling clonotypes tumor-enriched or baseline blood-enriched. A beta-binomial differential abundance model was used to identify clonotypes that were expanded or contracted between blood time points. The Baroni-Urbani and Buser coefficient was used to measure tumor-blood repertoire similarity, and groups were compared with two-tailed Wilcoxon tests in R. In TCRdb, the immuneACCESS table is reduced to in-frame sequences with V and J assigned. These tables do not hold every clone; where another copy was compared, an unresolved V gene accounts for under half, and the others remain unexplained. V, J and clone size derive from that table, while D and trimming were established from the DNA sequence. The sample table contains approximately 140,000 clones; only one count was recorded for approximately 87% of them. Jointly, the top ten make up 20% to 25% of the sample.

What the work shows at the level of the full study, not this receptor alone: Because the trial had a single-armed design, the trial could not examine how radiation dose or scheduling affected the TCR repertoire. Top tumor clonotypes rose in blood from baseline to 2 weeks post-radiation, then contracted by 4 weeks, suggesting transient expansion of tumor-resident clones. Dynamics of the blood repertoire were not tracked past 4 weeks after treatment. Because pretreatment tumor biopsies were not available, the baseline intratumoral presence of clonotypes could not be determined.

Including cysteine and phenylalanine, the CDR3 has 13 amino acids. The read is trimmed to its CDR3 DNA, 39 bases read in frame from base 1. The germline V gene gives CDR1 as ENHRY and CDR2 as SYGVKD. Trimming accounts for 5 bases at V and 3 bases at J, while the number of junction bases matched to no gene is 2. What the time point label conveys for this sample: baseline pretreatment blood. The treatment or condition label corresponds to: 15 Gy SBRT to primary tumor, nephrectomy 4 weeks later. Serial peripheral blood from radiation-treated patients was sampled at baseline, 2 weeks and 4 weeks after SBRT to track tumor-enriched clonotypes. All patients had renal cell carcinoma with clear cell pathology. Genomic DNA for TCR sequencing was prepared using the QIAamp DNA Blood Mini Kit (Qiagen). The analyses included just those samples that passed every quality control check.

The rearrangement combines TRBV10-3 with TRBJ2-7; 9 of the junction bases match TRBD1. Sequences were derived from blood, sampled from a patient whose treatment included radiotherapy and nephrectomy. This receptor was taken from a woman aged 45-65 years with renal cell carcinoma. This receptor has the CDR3 CAISRTGDYEQYF. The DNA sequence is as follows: TGTGCCATCAGTCGGACAGGGGACTACGAGCAGTACTTC.